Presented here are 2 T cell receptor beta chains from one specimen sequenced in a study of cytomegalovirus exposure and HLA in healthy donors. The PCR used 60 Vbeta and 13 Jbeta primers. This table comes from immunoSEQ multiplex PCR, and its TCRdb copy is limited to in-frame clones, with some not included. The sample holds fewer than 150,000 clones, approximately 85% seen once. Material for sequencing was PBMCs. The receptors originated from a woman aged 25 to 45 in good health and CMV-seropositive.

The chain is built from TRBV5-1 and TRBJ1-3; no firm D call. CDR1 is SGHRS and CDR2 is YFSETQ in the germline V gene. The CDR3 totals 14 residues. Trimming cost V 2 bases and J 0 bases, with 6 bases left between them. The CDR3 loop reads CASSFPGSGNTIYF. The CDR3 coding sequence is TGCGCCAGCAGCTTTCCGGGCTCTGGAAACACCATATATTTT.

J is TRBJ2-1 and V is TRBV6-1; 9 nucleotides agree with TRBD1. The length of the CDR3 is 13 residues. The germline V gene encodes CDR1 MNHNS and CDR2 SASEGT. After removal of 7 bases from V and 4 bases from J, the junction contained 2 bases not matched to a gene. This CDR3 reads CASMGQGYNEQFF. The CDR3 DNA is TGTGCCAGCATGGGACAGGGATACAATGAGCAGTTCTTC.